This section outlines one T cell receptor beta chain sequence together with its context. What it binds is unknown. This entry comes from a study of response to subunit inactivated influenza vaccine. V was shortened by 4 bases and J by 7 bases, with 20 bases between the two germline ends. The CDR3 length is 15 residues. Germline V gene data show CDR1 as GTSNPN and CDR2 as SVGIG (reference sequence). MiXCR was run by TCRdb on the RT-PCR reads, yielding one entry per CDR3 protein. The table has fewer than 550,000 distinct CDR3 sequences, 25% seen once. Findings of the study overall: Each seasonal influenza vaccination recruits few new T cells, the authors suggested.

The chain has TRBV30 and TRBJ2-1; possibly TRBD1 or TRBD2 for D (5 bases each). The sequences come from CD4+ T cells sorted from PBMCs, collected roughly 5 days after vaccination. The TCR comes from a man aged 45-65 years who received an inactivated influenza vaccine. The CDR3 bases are TGTGCCTGGAACCACCGGGACCACCGGGGAAATGAGCAGTTCTTC. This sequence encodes CAWNHRDHRGNEQFF.